These 22 T cell receptor beta chains were all obtained from the same sample, sequenced in a study of T-cell memory formation after mild COVID-19. MiXCR, run by TCRdb on the 5' RACE reads, gives a single entry per CDR3 protein. The sample records more than 55,000 distinct CDR3 sequences, more than 8% being singletons. Input material: PBMCs or a T cell subset sorted from them (not recorded which). These receptors were taken from a young man who had mild COVID-19 (a few samples of this study predate the infection). Cell type and time point are not known.

V usage is TRBV20-1 and J usage is TRBJ2-3; D is perhaps TRBD2 (6 bases). The germline V gene encodes CDR1 DFQATT and CDR2 SNEGSKA (reference sequence). This CDR3 region has 13 residues. The V end lost 5 bases, the J end lost 2 bases, and 11 bases lay between the germline ends. The CDR3, as DNA: TGCAGTGCTGGAGGGGATCCCACAGATACGCAGTATTTT. Translating it yields CSAGGDPTDTQYF.

The chain couples TRBV19 to TRBJ2-3, with D uncertain. The CDR3 spans 15 residues. V was shortened by 1 base and J by 3 bases, with 11 bases between the two germline ends. The germline gives CDR1 LNHDA, CDR2 SQIVND (reference sequence). The CDR3 reads CASSIALWGTDTQYF. The CDR3 DNA reads as TGTGCCAGTAGTATAGCCCTTTGGGGTACAGATACGCAGTATTTT.

Many counts were recorded for this clonotype. The chain uses TRBV5-1 and TRBJ2-3; D possibly corresponds to TRBD1 (5 bases). Germline-derived CDR1 and CDR2 are SGHRS and YFSETQ. The CDR3 covers 17 residues. Trimming pared 2 bases from V and 0 bases from J, leaving 16 bases between. The DNA of the CDR3 is TGCGCCAGCAGCTTTTCCCTGACAGCTACTAGCACAGATACGCAGTATTTT. Protein product: CASSFSLTATSTDTQYF.

V is TRBV7-8 and J is TRBJ1-4; maybe TRBD1 (6 bases). Germline V gene data show CDR1 as SGHVS and CDR2 as FQNEAQ. The CDR3 totals 15 residues. Trimming took off 5 bases at V and 3 bases at J, with 13 bases between the two ends. The DNA for the CDR3 is TGTGCCAGCAGCCTTCCTGGGGGCTCTAATGAAAAACTGTTTTTT. Amino acid sequence: CASSLPGGSNEKLFF.

The J gene is TRBJ1-1, the V gene TRBV3-1; D is uncertain. V was trimmed by 7 bases and J by 1 base, leaving 13 bases between them. The germline gives CDR1 LGHDT, CDR2 YNNKEL (reference sequence). This CDR3 has 14 residues. The CDR3: CASTPQPSNTEAFF. The CDR3 bases are TGTGCCAGCACACCACAGCCTTCGAACACTGAAGCTTTCTTT.

With regard to this clonotype: A read error may be the cause here, since a much bigger clone is one base away. V and J are TRBV20-1 and TRBJ2-5; 11 bases are a match to TRBD2. This CDR3 has 15 amino acids. V shed 6 bases and J 0 bases; nucleotides not matched to a gene: 6. In germline, CDR1 is DFQATT, CDR2 SNEGSKA (reference sequence). The CDR3 DNA is TGCAGTGCGCGAAGACTAGCGGGGTACCAAGAGACCCAGTACTTC. This gives the protein CSARRLAGYQETQYF.

J is TRBJ1-4 and V is TRBV9; maybe TRBD1 (5 bases). Trimming took off 2 bases at V and 6 bases at J, with 11 bases between the two ends. The CDR3 spans 14 residues. CDR1 SGDLS and CDR2 YYNGEE come from the germline V gene. The CDR3 DNA sequence: TGTGCCAGCAGCGTTTCTCAGGGAGATGAAAAACTGTTTTTT. This gives the protein CASSVSQGDEKLFF.

The rearrangement uses TRBV20-1 and TRBJ2-3; D perhaps matches TRBD1 (6 bases). The V and J ends lost 1 base and 13 bases respectively, with 18 bases between them. This CDR3 is 13 amino acids long. Germline lookup yields CDR1 DFQATT and CDR2 SNEGSKA (reference sequence). In nucleotides, the CDR3 is TGCAGTGCTAGAGGTCGGTGGGGGCAGACAAAGTATTTT. Translated: CSARGRWGQTKYF.

This clonotype was picked up a small number of times. This chain joins TRBV5-6 and TRBJ2-3; 9 nucleotides line up with TRBD2. This CDR3 has 17 amino acids. With 1 base clipped from V and 5 bases from J, the junction kept 11 bases outside the gene matches. The germline V gene has CDR1 SGHDT and CDR2 YYEEEE. The CDR3, as DNA: TGTGCCAGCAGCTTGATCGCGCTAGCGGGGTATAGAGATACGCAGTATTTT. This sequence encodes CASSLIALAGYRDTQYF.

This clonotype was counted only a few times. The chain joins TRBV14 to TRBJ2-3; 7 positions match TRBD2. V lost 2 bases, J lost 2 bases, and 7 bases stayed unmatched. The CDR3 is 16 amino acids. Germline values: CDR1 SGHDN, CDR2 FVKESK. This CDR3 reads CASSQWASGYTDTQYF. DNA for the CDR3: TGTGCCAGCAGCCAATGGGCTAGCGGTTACACAGATACGCAGTATTTT.

A few counts support this clonotype. The chain employs TRBV4-3 and TRBJ2-3, with 9 bases that match TRBD2. The CDR3 consists of 16 residues. CDR1 and CDR2 from the germline V gene are LGHNA and YSLEER. The ends lost 1 base at V and 4 bases at J; junction bases unmatched: 6. The CDR3 sequence: CASSQGKAGGADTQYF. DNA of the CDR3: TGCGCCAGCAGCCAAGGCAAAGCGGGGGGCGCAGATACGCAGTATTTT.

The V gene is TRBV7-2, the J gene TRBJ1-6; D may be TRBD1 (5 bases). CDR3 length: 15 residues. Trimming took off 1 base at V and 9 bases at J, with 13 bases between the two ends. Germline values: CDR1 SGHTA, CDR2 FQGNSA. The CDR3 nucleotides are TGTGCCAGCAGCTTAGGCTCCGGGACTACTTCACCCCTCCACTTT. Encoded protein: CASSLGSGTTSPLHF.

The chain combines TRBV18 with TRBJ2-3; 10 bases are shared with TRBD1. The CDR3 sequence is 14 residues long. Germline CDR1 reads KGHSH; CDR2 reads LQKENI. After removal of 2 bases from V and 6 bases from J, the junction contained 2 bases not matched to a gene. CDR3 sequence (DNA): TGTGCCAGCTCACCAAGACAGGGGGCGGATACGCAGTATTTT. This encodes CASSPRQGADTQYF.

The chain combines TRBV2 with TRBJ2-2; tentatively, D is TRBD1 (5 bases). CDR1 is SNHLY and CDR2 is FYNNEI in the germline V gene. The V and J ends lost 3 bases and 6 bases respectively, with 8 bases between them. The CDR3 sequence is 13 residues long. The CDR3 loop is CASSEQGSGELFF. The DNA of the CDR3 is TGTGCCAGCAGTGAGCAGGGATCCGGGGAGCTGTTTTTT.

The rearrangement links TRBV12-3 or TRBV12-4 to TRBJ2-7, with 7 nucleotides matching TRBD1. The CDR3 runs 13 residues. The J segment lost 1 base and the V segment lost 4 bases, leaving 1 base of the junction unmatched. CDR3 in amino acids: CASSWGQSYEQYF. The CDR3 DNA reads TGTGCCAGCAGTTGGGGACAGTCCTACGAGCAGTACTTC.

There are many counts of this clonotype. The rearrangement joins TRBV5-1 to TRBJ2-5; D is ambiguous. CDR3 length: 15 residues. The V end was cut by 1 base, the J end by 2 bases, with 12 bases between. Germline V gene sequence: CDR1 SGHRS, CDR2 YFSETQ. The CDR3 nucleotides are TGCGCCAGCAGCTTGATCTTGGCAACTCAAGAGACCCAGTACTTC. It encodes CASSLILATQETQYF.

In its sample, this clonotype was seen a few times. The chain recombines TRBV12-3 or TRBV12-4 with TRBJ1-4, with D uncertain. The CDR3 sequence is 14 residues long. Trimming stripped 5 bases from V and 7 bases from J, with 14 bases between. The DNA for the CDR3 is TGTGCCAGCAGTCCGTTCAGGCGCGCTGAAAAACTGTTTTTT. Its translation is CASSPFRRAEKLFF.

The rearrangement uses TRBV5-1 and TRBJ2-7, with D hard to call. Trimming left V 5 bases short and J 6 bases short, with 12 bases between. Germline CDR1 SGHRS, CDR2 YFSETQ. The CDR3 loop spans 12 amino acids. The CDR3 protein is CASRLSVGEQYF. DNA for the CDR3: TGCGCCAGCAGGTTATCGGTTGGCGAGCAGTACTTC.

This clonotype turned up a few times. This rearrangement joins TRBV2 to TRBJ2-1; no reliable D call. Trimming took off 0 bases at V and 7 bases at J, with 7 bases between the two ends. The CDR3 length is 13 residues. The germline gives CDR1 SNHLY, CDR2 FYNNEI. In nucleotides, the CDR3 is TGTGCCAGCAGTGAAGCTGGGTCAAATGAGCAGTTCTTC. Protein: CASSEAGSNEQFF.

This clonotype was seen more than once but under ten times. The rearrangement uses TRBV9 and TRBJ1-2; TRBD1 aligns across 7 bases. This CDR3 comprises 15 residues. Trimming took 0 bases from V and 8 from J; bases not matched to a gene: 10. Germline CDR1 is SGDLS and CDR2 is YYNGEE. The CDR3 protein is CASSVEGGGIVGYTF. Here the CDR3 DNA reads TGTGCCAGCAGCGTAGAAGGAGGGGGCATCGTCGGCTACACCTTC.

In this sample, this clonotype turned up a few times. The chain joins TRBV9 to TRBJ1-4, with 8 bases identical to TRBD1. CDR1 and CDR2 (germline): SGDLS, YYNGEE. V lost 3 bases, J lost 8 bases, and 6 bases stayed unmatched. This CDR3 is 14 amino acids long. The CDR3 nucleotides are TGTGCCAGCAGCGAAGACAGGGGAGGCGAAAAACTGTTTTTT. Amino acid sequence: CASSEDRGGEKLFF.

This clonotype was recorded a few times. V usage is TRBV5-1 and J usage is TRBJ2-5; D not certain. Germline CDR1 SGHRS, CDR2 YFSETQ. Between the trimmed V and J ends, which lost 2 bases and 2 bases, there was a span of 10 bases. This CDR3 spans 14 amino acids. The CDR3 loop is CASSLYSVQETQYF. The CDR3 DNA reads as TGCGCCAGCAGCTTATACAGCGTTCAAGAGACCCAGTACTTC.